The 28 T cell receptor beta chains in this list originate from one sample, sequenced in a study of radiotherapy plus CTLA-4 blockade in lung cancer. Assay: immunoSEQ multiplex PCR; the TCRdb copy retains only in-frame clones and omits some. Seen here are nearly 110,000 clones, approximately 87% observed once, and the top ten hold 2.4%. The specimen was peripheral blood, collected from a patient treated with radiotherapy plus ipilimumab. The receptors come from a human donor with non-small cell lung cancer that progressed on radiotherapy plus ipilimumab. Some clones in this sample may be carry-over from other donors' samples.

Notes on this clone: One end of the junction is discordant with germline, which a read error may explain. The rearrangement joins TRBV18 to TRBJ1-2, with 7 bases fitting TRBD1. This CDR3 comprises 14 residues. Germline CDR1 and CDR2: KGHSH and LQKENI. This chain's CDR3 is CASSETGKDYGHTF. The CDR3 region has the DNA TGTGCCAGCTCAGAGACAGGGAAGGACTATGGCCACACCTTC.

The rearrangement joins TRBV28 to TRBJ1-2, with D unclear. Germline V gene lookup returns CDR1 MDHEN and CDR2 SYDVKM. Trimming pared 6 bases from V and 10 bases from J, leaving 15 bases between. This CDR3 is 12 amino acids long. The CDR3 bases are TGTGCCAGCAGCGTAATTCGGGATTTCTACACCTTC. Its protein product is CASSVIRDFYTF.

J is TRBJ2-7 and V is TRBV28; possible D gene TRBD1, 5 bases. CDR3 length equals 13 residues. Looked up from germline, CDR1 is MDHEN and CDR2 is SYDVKM. The V and J ends lost 2 bases and 6 bases respectively, with 11 bases between them. The CDR3 DNA follows: TGTGCCAGCAGTTTAAGACAGATTAGCGAGCAGTACTTC. This sequence encodes CASSLRQISEQYF.

The gene calls are TRBV11-3 and TRBJ2-5; a weak D match, TRBD1 (5 bases). Germline V gene sequence: CDR1 SGHNT, CDR2 YENEEA. V lost 3 bases, J lost 2 bases, and 7 bases lay in between. CDR3 length: 13 residues. CDR3 sequence reads: CASSFDSQETQYF. CDR3 coding DNA: TGTGCCAGCAGCTTCGACAGTCAAGAGACCCAGTACTTC.

The genes are TRBV6-1 and TRBJ1-2, with D perhaps TRBD1 (5 bases). This CDR3 spans 14 amino acids. Germline V lookup: CDR1 MNHNS, CDR2 SASEGT. With 1 base removed from V and 8 bases from J, the gap between germline ends came to 14 bases. The CDR3 DNA reads as TGTGCCAGCAGTGAAGGCCCAGGGCTTAGGGGCTACACCTTC. Its protein is CASSEGPGLRGYTF.

This clone was found a few times. The chain links TRBV19 to TRBJ1-3; 7 nucleotides agree with TRBD1. This CDR3 comprises 14 residues. In germline, CDR1 is LNHDA, CDR2 SQIVND (reference sequence). Unmatched junction bases numbered 3, after V lost 5 bases and J lost 2 bases. The CDR3 bases are TGTGCCAGTAGTCGACAGGGTACTGGAAACACCATATATTTT. As protein: CASSRQGTGNTIYF. Supplemented by reference TRBV19 and TRBJ1-3, the full variable domain reads DGGITQSPKYLFRKEGQNVTLSCEQNLNHDAMYWYRQDPGQGLRLIYYSQIVNDFQKGDIAEGYSVSREKKESFPLTVTSAQKNPTAFYLCASSRQGTGNTIYFGEGSWLTVV.

V gene TRBV15 combines with J gene TRBJ2-7; D unresolved. The V gene's germline CDR1 is LNHNV and CDR2 YYDKDF (reference sequence). The CDR3 spans 12 residues. The V end lost 2 bases, the J end lost 2 bases, and 4 bases lay between the germline ends. CDR3 sequence (DNA): TGTGCCACCAGCAGACCAACCTACGAGCAGTACTTC. Protein sequence: CATSRPTYEQYF.

This sequence joins TRBV6-6 and TRBJ1-6, with a weak D call TRBD1 (6 bases). This CDR3 has 14 amino acids. Looked up from germline, CDR1 is MNHNY and CDR2 is SVGAGI (reference sequence). The V end lost 6 bases, the J end lost 7 bases, and 13 bases lay between the germline ends. CDR3 nucleotides: TGTGCCAGCAGCGCCGGACAGCAGAATTCACCCCTCCACTTT. Translation gives CASSAGQQNSPLHF.

The CDR3 region has the DNA TGTGCCAGCAGCTTAAACCTAGACAATGAGCAGTTCTTC. Protein product: CASSLNLDNEQFF. V is TRBV7-2 and J is TRBJ2-1; D gene unclear. V was cut by 2 bases and J by 5 bases, with 7 bases left in between. In germline, CDR1 is SGHTA, CDR2 FQGNSA. This CDR3 is 13 amino acids long.

The CDR3 reads CASMGSETEAFF. The CDR3 bases are TGTGCCAGCATGGGTTCGGAAACTGAAGCTTTCTTT. V usage is TRBV25-1 and J usage is TRBJ1-1, with D uncertain. CDR3 length: 12 residues. Germline V CDR1 and CDR2: MGHDK, SYGVNS. V was shortened by 7 bases and J by 5 bases, with 11 bases between the two germline ends.

This clone was detected only once. The rearrangement uses TRBV28 and TRBJ2-5; unclear D gene. The CDR3 consists of 12 residues. Germline V lookup: CDR1 MDHEN, CDR2 SYDVKM. V gave up 7 bases and J gave up 0 bases, with 6 bases separating them. The CDR3 DNA reads as TGTGCCAGCAATAACTACCAAGAGACCCAGTACTTC. Translated, it gives CASNNYQETQYF.

V is TRBV7-2 and J is TRBJ2-5; 9 bases map to TRBD1. Per germline, CDR1 SGHTA and CDR2 FQGNSA. This CDR3 is built from 14 residues. Trimming cost V 5 bases and J 4 bases; bases outside gene matches: 5. The CDR3 is CASSGNRGRETQYF. In nucleotides, the CDR3 is TGTGCCAGCAGCGGGAACAGGGGGCGAGAGACCCAGTACTTC.

J is TRBJ2-1 and V is TRBV19; 7 positions match TRBD2. Unmatched junction bases numbered 5, after V lost 5 bases and J lost 1 base. The CDR3 spans 15 residues. Germline lookup yields CDR1 LNHDA and CDR2 SQIVND (reference sequence). CDR3 in amino acids: CASSPPAGSYNEQFF. The CDR3 nucleotides are TGTGCCAGTAGTCCCCCAGCGGGGTCCTACAATGAGCAGTTCTTC.

This clone has just one count. This chain joins TRBV7-5 and TRBJ2-3; the table's D call, TRBD2, was not checked against the DNA. TRBV7-5 is flagged as a pseudogene. The CDR3 extends over 17 amino acids. CDR3 nucleotides: TGTGCCAGAAGCAGGGGCTGGGAGGGGAGGGGCACAGATACGCAGTATTTT. It codes for CARSRGWEGRGTDTQYF.

A few counts support this clone. The chain joins TRBV6-5 to TRBJ1-4; D uncertain. The germline V gene has CDR1 MNHEY and CDR2 SVGAGI. V was pared by 7 bases and J by 6 bases, with 12 bases between. This CDR3 contains 13 residues. CDR3 sequence reads: CASKEIGYEKLFF. DNA of the CDR3: TGTGCCAGCAAAGAGATAGGTTATGAAAAACTGTTTTTT.

The chain combines TRBV6-1 with TRBJ2-7; 8 bases are shared with TRBD1. The CDR3 spans 13 residues. Germline values: CDR1 MNHNS, CDR2 SASEGT. V trimming: 4 bases; J trimming: 2 bases; junction bases outside the gene matches: 1. The CDR3 here is CASSVQGAYEQYF. CDR3 bases: TGTGCCAGCAGTGTACAGGGGGCCTACGAGCAGTACTTC.

Regarding this clone: The same CDR3 also results from other DNA sequences found in this sample. The V and J genes are TRBV5-5 and TRBJ2-4, with D tentatively TRBD1 (6 bases). The germline V gene has CDR1 SGHKS and CDR2 YYEKEE (reference sequence). Trimming took 1 base from V and 5 from J, leaving 16 bases between them. CDR3 size: 16 residues. For the CDR3, the DNA is TGTGCCAGCAGCTTGTCAGTATCACAGGGCCAAAACATTCAGTACTTC. Protein sequence: CASSLSVSQGQNIQYF.

This chain connects TRBV7-9 to TRBJ1-4, with 9 bases lining up with TRBD1. This CDR3 comprises 16 residues. V dropped 5 bases and J dropped 8; count of bases not matched to a gene: 12. Per the germline V gene, CDR1 is SEHNR and CDR2 is FQNEAQ (reference sequence). Written as DNA, the CDR3 is TGTGCCAGCAGCCTCTCCGGGACAGGGTTTAGAGAAAAACTGTTTTTT. This encodes CASSLSGTGFREKLFF. Full variable domain (outside the CDR3, taken from reference TRBV7-9 and TRBJ1-4): DTGVSQNPRHKITKRGQNVTFRCDPISEHNRLYWYRQTLGQGPEFLTYFQNEAQLEKSRLLSDRFSAERPKGSFSTLEIQRTEQGDSAMYLCASSLSGTGFREKLFFGSGTQLSVL.

The chain couples TRBV5-4 to TRBJ1-4; TRBD1 aligns across 10 bases. The J segment lost 8 bases and the V segment lost 4 bases, leaving 5 bases of the junction unmatched. Germline V gene sequence: CDR1 SGHNT, CDR2 YYREEE (reference sequence). The CDR3 consists of 14 residues. This CDR3 reads CASSRDRGDEKLFF. DNA of the CDR3: TGTGCCAGCAGCCGGGACAGGGGCGACGAAAAACTGTTTTTT.

The V call is TRBV4-2, the J call TRBJ2-3; D call uncertain. V lost 1 base to trimming and J lost 2 bases, with 10 bases between them. Germline values: CDR1 LGHNA, CDR2 YNFKEQ. This CDR3 has 15 amino acids. In DNA, the CDR3 is TGTGCCAGCAGCCAAGTGGACCCATCCACAGATACGCAGTATTTT. This sequence encodes CASSQVDPSTDTQYF.

The rearrangement joins TRBV4-2 to TRBJ2-7; 10 nucleotides agree with TRBD1. Looked up from germline, CDR1 is LGHNA and CDR2 is YNFKEQ. V gave up 1 base and J gave up 2 bases; unmatched junction bases: 14. This CDR3 region has 19 residues. CDR3 coding DNA: TGTGCCAGCAGCCAAGTCCCCCGGAAGGGACAGGGGAGAACCTACGAGCAGTACTTC. Protein sequence: CASSQVPRKGQGRTYEQYF.

The chain joins TRBV30 to TRBJ2-7, with a weak D call TRBD2 (5 bases). The germline V gene encodes CDR1 GTSNPN and CDR2 SVGIG (reference sequence). The CDR3 runs to 12 residues. Trimming took off 3 bases at V and 4 bases at J, with 10 bases between the two ends. The CDR3 is CAWRAGVYEQYF. DNA of the CDR3: TGTGCCTGGAGGGCCGGGGTTTACGAGCAGTACTTC.

V gene TRBV6-5 combines with J gene TRBJ1-2; TRBD1 matches 9 bases. The germline V gene encodes CDR1 MNHEY and CDR2 SVGAGI. The CDR3 is made up of 14 amino acids. Trimming took 6 bases from V and 2 from J; bases not matched to a gene: 4. The DNA of the CDR3 is TGTGCCAGCAGGTGGACAGGGGTAAACTATGGCTACACCTTC. Translated: CASRWTGVNYGYTF.

This chain uses TRBV9 with TRBJ2-5, with D possibly matching TRBD2 (6 bases). Germline CDR1 reads SGDLS; CDR2 reads YYNGEE. The germline V and J ends were trimmed by 2 bases and 10 bases, with 18 bases remaining between them. CDR3 length equals 14 residues. This CDR3 is CASSVASAPRHQYF. Here the CDR3 DNA reads TGTGCCAGCAGCGTGGCTAGCGCCCCACGTCACCAGTACTTC. Variable domain in full (rest from reference TRBV9 and TRBJ2-5): DSGVTQTPKHLITATGQRVTLRCSPRSGDLSVYWYQQSLDQGLQFLIQYYNGEERAKGNILERFSAQQFPDLHSELNLSSLELGDSALYFCASSVASAPRHQYFGPGTRLLVL.

This clone was recorded only once. The chain carries TRBV4-3 and TRBJ1-1, with D possibly matching TRBD1 (6 bases). The CDR3 has 17 amino acids. Trimming took 0 bases from V and 3 from J, leaving 17 bases between them. The germline gives CDR1 LGHNA, CDR2 YSLEER. CDR3 residues: CASSQEGGYRVDTEAFF. The CDR3 DNA follows: TGCGCCAGCAGCCAAGAAGGGGGTTACAGGGTCGACACTGAAGCTTTCTTT.

The count of this clone is one. The chain employs TRBV27 and TRBJ1-1, with D possibly matching TRBD1 (6 bases). The length of the CDR3 is 15 residues. Germline V gene sequence: CDR1 MNHEY, CDR2 SMNVEV (reference sequence). Trimming stripped 8 bases from V and 4 bases from J, with 20 bases between. The CDR3 region is CASRQLGQGSTEAFF. The CDR3 nucleotides read TGTGCCAGCCGCCAGCTAGGGCAGGGGAGCACTGAAGCTTTCTTT.

J is TRBJ1-3 and V is TRBV6-7, with D maybe TRBD1 (5 bases). TRBV6-7 is placed among ORFs of uncertain function. With 5 bases removed from V and 0 bases from J, the gap between germline ends came to 11 bases. CDR3 length: 15 amino acids. Here the CDR3 DNA reads TGTGCCAGCAGTCAGGGTCTGAACTCTGGAAACACCATATATTTT. Amino acids: CASSQGLNSGNTIYF.

The chain carries TRBV7-9 and TRBJ1-5, with 10 nucleotides matching TRBD1. V lost 0 bases and J lost 4; bases outside the gene matches: 6. This CDR3 has 17 amino acids. Germline CDR1 is SEHNR and CDR2 is FQNEAQ (reference sequence). Written as DNA, the CDR3 is TGTGCCAGCAGCTTAGCCACCGGGACAGGGGCAAATCAGCCCCAGCATTTT. Amino acids: CASSLATGTGANQPQHF.